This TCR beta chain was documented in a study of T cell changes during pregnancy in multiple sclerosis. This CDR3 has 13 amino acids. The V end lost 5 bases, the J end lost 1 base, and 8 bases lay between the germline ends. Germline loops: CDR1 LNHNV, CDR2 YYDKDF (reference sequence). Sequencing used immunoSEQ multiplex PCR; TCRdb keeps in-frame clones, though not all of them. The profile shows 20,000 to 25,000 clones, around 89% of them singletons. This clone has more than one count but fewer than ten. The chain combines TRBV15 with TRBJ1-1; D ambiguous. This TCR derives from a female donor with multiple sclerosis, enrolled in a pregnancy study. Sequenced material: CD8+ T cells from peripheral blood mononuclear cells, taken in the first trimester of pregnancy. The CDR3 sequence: CATSAGSNTEAFF. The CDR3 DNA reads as TGTGCCACCAGCGCGGGTTCGAACACTGAAGCTTTCTTT.